This T cell receptor beta chain was retrieved from a study of shared T cell receptors in the human thymus. TCRdb keeps only in-frame clones here, not all; method: immunoSEQ multiplex PCR. The table shows under 700,000 clones, with 78% occurring only once. These sequences were also reported in another study, on human thymus T cells. Per that paper: During corrective heart surgery, resections were taken, and the thymus tissue came from them.

The receptor's source is a boy in the first two years of life with a congenital heart defect. The sample was thymocytes.

For the CDR3, the DNA is TGTGCCAGCAGTTCCTACTCTAGCGTTGCCTACGAGCAGTACTTC. Protein product: CASSSYSSVAYEQYF. The gene calls are TRBV7-6 and TRBJ2-7; tentatively, D is TRBD2 (6 bases). Deletions cut 6 bases from V and 2 bases from J, with 17 bases between. This CDR3 comprises 15 residues. Germline CDR1 SGHVS, CDR2 FNYEAQ.